This TCR beta chain was recorded in a study of control samples from healthy donors and cancer patients. Produced via immunoSEQ multiplex PCR; TCRdb's table is partial and in-frame only. In the table there are more than 100,000 clones, around nine tenths of which are singletons. The CDR3 loop spans 16 amino acids. The germline gives CDR1 LNHDA, CDR2 SQIVND (reference sequence). V was clipped by 4 bases and J by 0 bases, with 15 bases between them. This clonotype was obtained from a man in his fifties or sixties with head and neck cancer. Specimen: PBMCs. The rearrangement uses TRBV19 and TRBJ1-1; tentatively, D is TRBD1 (5 bases). The CDR3 is CASSKGMTLLNTEAFF. The DNA for the CDR3 is TGTGCCAGTAGTAAGGGGATGACACTCCTGAACACTGAAGCTTTCTTT.